What follows are 20 T cell receptor beta chains derived from one specimen sequenced in a study of sequential checkpoint blockade in melanoma (dated by TCRdb to between 2017 and 2020). The protocol used for the library was the immunoSEQ multiplex PCR assay. TCRdb provides this immuneACCESS table in a form limited to in-frame rearrangements. Some clones are lacking; in checked studies, under half of them reflect an unresolved V gene, and why the rest are absent is not known. The sample table lists more than 10,000 clones, over 65% of them with a count of one. The ten largest clones add up to less than 30% of the sample. Interpreted using the paper, the treatment or condition label stands for: randomized to nivolumab then ipilimumab (arm A) or the reverse (arm B). The source material was CD8+ T cells sorted from blood (inferred from file names), sampled from a patient given nivolumab and ipilimumab in sequence. These receptors all stem from a human donor with melanoma.

The chain uses TRBV4-1 and TRBJ2-5, with a tentative D call TRBD2 (5 bases). The germline V gene encodes CDR1 MGHRA and CDR2 YSYEKL. V was shortened by 4 bases and J by 0 bases, with 18 bases between the two germline ends. This CDR3 has 17 amino acids. As DNA, the CDR3 is TGCGCCAGCAGCCCAGATGGACTCCAAACGTACCAAGAGACCCAGTACTTC. Protein product: CASSPDGLQTYQETQYF.

This chain links TRBV7-9 with TRBJ2-5; 8 bases line up with TRBD2. The V gene end was trimmed by 2 bases and the J gene end by 0 bases; junction bases not matched to a gene: 2. The CDR3 has 15 residues. The germline gives CDR1 SEHNR, CDR2 FQNEAQ (reference sequence). As DNA, the CDR3 is TGTGCCAGCAGCTTAAGCGGGAGCTACCAAGAGACCCAGTACTTC. The encoded protein is CASSLSGSYQETQYF. Variable domain in full (rest from reference TRBV7-9 and TRBJ2-5): DTGVSQNPRHKITKRGQNVTFRCDPISEHNRLYWYRQTLGQGPEFLTYFQNEAQLEKSRLLSDRFSAERPKGSFSTLEIQRTEQGDSAMYLCASSLSGSYQETQYFGPGTRLLVL.

The V call is TRBV29-1, the J call TRBJ1-3; D perhaps matches TRBD1 (6 bases). This CDR3 region has 14 residues. Trimming pared 7 bases from V and 0 bases from J, leaving 13 bases between. Germline V CDR1 and CDR2: SQVTM, ANQGSEA. The CDR3 region is CSGVDSRSGNTIYF. The CDR3 DNA reads as TGCAGCGGAGTGGACAGTCGCTCTGGAAACACCATATATTTT. Together with reference TRBV29-1 and TRBJ1-3, the CDR3 gives the full variable domain: SAVISQKPSRDICQRGTSLTIQCQVDSQVTMMFWYRQQPGQSLTLIATANQGSEATYESGFVIDKFPISRPNLTFSTLTVSNMSPEDSSIYLCSGVDSRSGNTIYFGEGSWLTVV.

V gene TRBV21-1 combines with J gene TRBJ1-1; TRBD1 is taken as the D call from the table, unchecked against the DNA. TRBV21-1 is annotated as a pseudogene. The CDR3 totals 15 residues. The CDR3 DNA follows: TGTGCCAGCAGCTCAAAGAGAGGGGGCGGCACTGAAGCTTTCTTT. This encodes CASSSKRGGGTEAFF.

This clone was seen more than once but under ten times. CDR3 in DNA: TGTGCCAGCAGCACATCCCGGGACACTAACAATGAAAAACTGTTTTTT. It specifies CASSTSRDTNNEKLFF. The V and J genes are TRBV7-9 and TRBJ1-4; D might be TRBD1 (6 bases). Trimming pared 5 bases from V and 5 bases from J, leaving 18 bases between. The length of the CDR3 is 16 residues. Germline V gene lookup returns CDR1 SEHNR and CDR2 FQNEAQ (reference sequence).

This chain joins TRBV19 and TRBJ1-1; no clear D. The V gene lost 3 bases and the J gene lost 0 bases, with 17 bases spanning the gap. This CDR3 comprises 17 residues. The germline V gene encodes CDR1 LNHDA and CDR2 SQIVND (reference sequence). The CDR3 DNA reads TGTGCCAGTAGTATGTATTCGGGGTTACTGATGAACACTGAAGCTTTCTTT. This codes for CASSMYSGLLMNTEAFF.

The V and J genes are TRBV6-6 and TRBJ1-3; possible D gene TRBD1, 6 bases. With 0 bases removed from V and 3 bases from J, the gap between germline ends came to 12 bases. The length of the CDR3 is 16 residues. Germline V gene data show CDR1 as MNHNY and CDR2 as SVGAGI (reference sequence). The CDR3 DNA follows: TGTGCCAGCAGTTACTCGTTGGGGGCGCGTGGAAACACCATATATTTT. The encoded protein is CASSYSLGARGNTIYF.

The chain employs TRBV7-9 and TRBJ2-7; D not resolved. This CDR3 spans 13 amino acids. Trimming left V 3 bases short and J 3 bases short, with 9 bases between. Per germline, CDR1 SEHNR and CDR2 FQNEAQ (reference sequence). Here the CDR3 DNA reads TGTGCCAGCAGCTTCGGCAGCGACTACGAGCAGTACTTC. This gives the protein CASSFGSDYEQYF.

The chain is built from TRBV4-3 and TRBJ2-3; D is possibly TRBD1 (5 bases). The V end lost 4 bases, the J end lost 0 bases, and 14 bases lay between the germline ends. Germline V CDR1 and CDR2: LGHNA, YSLEER. The CDR3 runs 16 residues. DNA of the CDR3: TGCGCCAGCAGCCCCGTATTAAGGGGTAGCACAGATACGCAGTATTTT. Protein product: CASSPVLRGSTDTQYF.

The chain uses TRBV15 and TRBJ1-5, with D uncertain. V was trimmed by 4 bases and J by 0 bases, leaving 7 bases between them. The germline V gene encodes CDR1 LNHNV and CDR2 YYDKDF (reference sequence). CDR3 length equals 14 residues. The CDR3: CATSTSGSNQPQHF. The CDR3 DNA follows: TGTGCCACCAGCACGTCCGGTAGCAATCAGCCCCAGCATTTT.

The chain joins TRBV5-1 to TRBJ1-3; D gene uncertain. The CDR3 is 11 residues long. Germline assignment: CDR1 SGHRS and CDR2 YFSETQ. The V end lost 5 bases, the J end lost 3 bases, and 3 bases lay between the germline ends. The CDR3 coding sequence is TGCGCCAGCAGTAATGGAAACACCATATATTTT. The encoded protein is CASSNGNTIYF.

The CDR3 DNA sequence: TGTGCCAGCTCTCAAGAATGGATGGAGGAAGCTTTCTTT. Amino acids: CASSQEWMEEAFF. The gene calls are TRBV18 and TRBJ1-1; D gene unclear. Germline values: CDR1 KGHSH, CDR2 LQKENI. CDR3 length: 13 residues. V lost 6 bases to trimming and J lost 8 bases, with 16 bases between them.

This clone has just a few counts. V is TRBV6-5 and J is TRBJ2-1; 7 bases are a match to TRBD2. CDR1 MNHEY and CDR2 SVGAGI come from the germline V gene. This CDR3 contains 14 residues. With V trimmed by 0 bases and J by 9 bases, 5 bases remained unmatched. Written as DNA, the CDR3 is TGTGCCAGCAGTTACTCGCCCAGGGAGGGTGAGCAGTTCTTC. Its protein is CASSYSPREGEQFF.

Only one count was recorded for this clone. The chain joins TRBV9 to TRBJ1-2; possible D gene TRBD1, 6 bases. CDR3 length equals 16 residues. The V and J ends lost 4 bases and 2 bases respectively, with 18 bases between them. CDR1 SGDLS and CDR2 YYNGEE come from the germline V gene. The CDR3 loop reads CASSPTTGTTNYGYTF. The CDR3 DNA reads TGTGCCAGCAGCCCTACTACAGGGACAACCAACTATGGCTACACCTTC.

The chain has TRBV2 and TRBJ2-2; 7 bases fit TRBD2. J was trimmed by 1 base and V by 8 bases; bases with no gene match: 1. The germline gives CDR1 SNHLY, CDR2 FYNNEI. The CDR3 loop spans 13 amino acids. The CDR3: CASGGGNTGELFF. In DNA, the CDR3 is TGTGCCAGCGGGGGGGGGAACACCGGGGAGCTGTTTTTT.

This clone has only one observation. This rearrangement joins TRBV4-1 to TRBJ2-7, with 9 bases identical to TRBD2. Germline CDR1 MGHRA, CDR2 YSYEKL. The junction had 7 bases not matched to a gene; V was cut back by 0 bases and J by 7 bases. CDR3 length equals 15 residues. The CDR3 coding sequence is TGCGCCAGCAGCCAAGATTTAGCGGGAGCTCTTGAGCAGTACTTC. It translates to CASSQDLAGALEQYF.

This clone was counted once. The rearrangement links TRBV28 to TRBJ1-1; TRBD1 is a possible D gene (5 bases). Germline V gives CDR1 MDHEN, CDR2 SYDVKM. CDR3 length equals 14 residues. Deletions cut 4 bases from V and 0 bases from J, with 9 bases between. CDR3 DNA: TGTGCCAGCAGTTCACACAGGTTGAACACTGAAGCTTTCTTT. Amino acid sequence: CASSSHRLNTEAFF.

Points on this clone: One end of the junction varies from germline; a read error may be responsible. Other DNA sequences of this sample code for an identical CDR3. Here the CDR3 reads CASSLGLRGETQYF. For the CDR3, the DNA is TGTGCTAGCAGCTTAGGACTGCGAGGGGAGACCCAGTACTTC. The chain couples TRBV7-7 to TRBJ2-5; TRBD2 is a possible D gene (5 bases). Looked up from germline, CDR1 is SSHAT and CDR2 is FNYEAQ (reference sequence). This CDR3 comprises 14 residues.

The chain links TRBV19 to TRBJ1-1; 8 bases agree with TRBD1. J was trimmed by 0 bases and V by 9 bases; bases with no gene match: 3. Germline V gene data show CDR1 as LNHDA and CDR2 as SQIVND (reference sequence). The CDR3 runs 13 residues. CDR3 sequence: CASEQGVNTEAFF. CDR3 sequence (DNA): TGTGCCAGCGAACAGGGGGTGAACACTGAAGCTTTCTTT.

V is TRBV13 and J is TRBJ2-7, with a possible D match to TRBD2 (7 bases). The CDR3 covers 16 residues. Germline CDR1 is PRHDT and CDR2 is FYEKMQ (reference sequence). V dropped 5 bases and J dropped 2 bases, with 19 bases sitting between them. The CDR3 reads CASSTLEGGRPYEQYF. The CDR3 DNA reads as TGTGCCAGCAGCACTCTCGAGGGGGGGCGTCCCTACGAGCAGTACTTC.